These T cell receptor beta chains were read from a single sample in a study of T-cell memory formation after mild COVID-19. One entry per CDR3 protein, called by TCRdb with MiXCR from the 5' RACE reads. The sample consists of 280,000 or so distinct CDR3 sequences, around 8% of them appearing once. The source material was PBMCs or a T cell subset sorted from them (not recorded which). The source of these receptors is a man younger than 30 who had mild COVID-19 (a few samples of this study predate the infection). Cell type and time point are not known. Both conserved end residues are part of each CDR3. Fields, in order: D gene, V gene, clone size, J gene, CDR3 protein, CDR3 DNA. A D gene is named only where the DNA matches it firmly. A clone size is listed for some rows: how often the clone was seen (once, few, many), or a class if it is expanded.

D gene: TRBD1; V gene: TRBV6-5; clone size: few; J gene: TRBJ1-1; CDR3 protein: CASSYSGPGGEAFF; CDR3 DNA: TGTGCCAGCAGTTACTCAGGGCCAGGGGGTGAAGCTTTCTTT
D gene: TRBD1; V gene: TRBV5-1; clone size: .; J gene: TRBJ1-6; CDR3 protein: CASSPGTGVSPLHF; CDR3 DNA: TGCGCCAGCAGCCCTGGGACAGGGGTCTCACCCCTCCACTTT
D gene: .; V gene: TRBV12-3/TRBV12-4; clone size: .; J gene: TRBJ1-4; CDR3 protein: CASSLSLGDPPTNEKLFF; CDR3 DNA: TGTGCCAGCAGTCTTTCCCTGGGGGATCCCCCAACTAATGAAAAACTGTTTTTT
D gene: .; V gene: TRBV7-9; clone size: .; J gene: TRBJ2-1; CDR3 protein: CASSRLGVNNEQFF; CDR3 DNA: TGTGCCAGCAGCCGACTCGGAGTCAACAATGAGCAGTTCTTC
D gene: TRBD2; V gene: TRBV13; clone size: .; J gene: TRBJ2-1; CDR3 protein: CASSLGLLAGGQANEQFF; CDR3 DNA: TGTGCCAGCAGCTTAGGCCTGCTAGCGGGGGGGCAAGCCAATGAGCAGTTCTTC
D gene: .; V gene: TRBV7-9; clone size: .; J gene: TRBJ1-1; CDR3 protein: CASSLGQTFNTEAFF; CDR3 DNA: TGTGCCAGCAGCCTTGGTCAGACTTTTAACACTGAAGCTTTCTTT
D gene: .; V gene: TRBV12-3/TRBV12-4; clone size: .; J gene: TRBJ2-3; CDR3 protein: CASRTQTDTQYF; CDR3 DNA: TGTGCCAGCAGGACCCAGACGGATACGCAGTATTTT
D gene: .; V gene: TRBV9; clone size: few; J gene: TRBJ2-5; CDR3 protein: CASSPGWGRKTQYF; CDR3 DNA: TGTGCCAGCAGCCCCGGGTGGGGCAGAAAGACCCAGTACTTC
D gene: TRBD1; V gene: TRBV7-9; clone size: many; J gene: TRBJ2-7; CDR3 protein: CASSFEGGKTEQYF; CDR3 DNA: TGTGCCAGCAGCTTTGAAGGGGGCAAGACCGAGCAGTACTTC
D gene: .; V gene: TRBV9; clone size: few; J gene: TRBJ1-4; CDR3 protein: CASSPVEYGKLFF; CDR3 DNA: TGTGCCAGCAGCCCCGTGGAGTACGGAAAACTGTTTTTT
D gene: .; V gene: TRBV14; clone size: .; J gene: TRBJ1-4; CDR3 protein: CASSQAYRVDEKLFF; CDR3 DNA: TGTGCCAGCAGCCAAGCTTATAGGGTGGACGAAAAACTGTTTTTT
D gene: TRBD2; V gene: TRBV4-3; clone size: many; J gene: TRBJ2-5; CDR3 protein: CASSQGASGVKTQYF; CDR3 DNA: TGCGCCAGCAGCCAAGGCGCTAGCGGGGTAAAGACCCAGTACTTC
D gene: .; V gene: TRBV20-1; clone size: few; J gene: TRBJ2-7; CDR3 protein: CSARRDKGPYEQYF; CDR3 DNA: TGCAGTGCTAGGAGGGACAAAGGACCCTACGAGCAGTACTTC
D gene: TRBD2; V gene: TRBV7-2; clone size: few; J gene: TRBJ2-1; CDR3 protein: CASSLDPQLAVYVNEQFF; CDR3 DNA: TGTGCCAGCAGCTTAGACCCACAACTAGCGGTATATGTCAATGAGCAGTTCTTC
D gene: .; V gene: TRBV6-5; clone size: few; J gene: TRBJ1-1; CDR3 protein: CASSPLEGSTEAFF; CDR3 DNA: TGTGCCAGCAGTCCTTTAGAGGGAAGCACTGAAGCTTTCTTT
D gene: TRBD2; V gene: TRBV6-2/TRBV6-3; clone size: few; J gene: TRBJ2-5; CDR3 protein: CASSHGGLAGETQYF; CDR3 DNA: TGTGCCAGCAGTCACGGGGGACTAGCGGGGGAGACCCAGTACTTC
D gene: .; V gene: TRBV11-1; clone size: many; J gene: TRBJ2-1; CDR3 protein: CASSPRQRNNEQFF; CDR3 DNA: TGTGCCAGCAGCCCCAGACAGAGAAACAATGAGCAGTTCTTC
D gene: .; V gene: TRBV2; clone size: .; J gene: TRBJ2-3; CDR3 protein: CASIRQSDTQYF; CDR3 DNA: TGTGCCAGCATCCGACAGTCAGATACGCAGTATTTT
D gene: .; V gene: TRBV18; clone size: .; J gene: TRBJ1-1; CDR3 protein: CASSPPIPQGSTEAFF; CDR3 DNA: TGTGCCAGCTCACCACCAATCCCCCAGGGGAGCACTGAAGCTTTCTTT
D gene: .; V gene: TRBV5-1; clone size: .; J gene: TRBJ1-5; CDR3 protein: CASSLGGISNQPQHF; CDR3 DNA: TGCGCCAGCAGCTTGGGCGGTATTAGCAATCAGCCCCAGCATTTT
D gene: .; V gene: TRBV20-1; clone size: few; J gene: TRBJ2-3; CDR3 protein: CSAGVRDTQYF; CDR3 DNA: TGCAGTGCCGGGGTACGAGATACGCAGTATTTT
D gene: .; V gene: TRBV4-3; clone size: many; J gene: TRBJ1-3; CDR3 protein: CASSPSGLSGNTIYF; CDR3 DNA: TGCGCCAGCAGCCCCTCGGGGCTCTCTGGAAACACCATATATTTT
D gene: .; V gene: TRBV7-2; clone size: few; J gene: TRBJ2-4; CDR3 protein: CASSPGSSLNIQYF; CDR3 DNA: TGTGCCAGCAGCCCCGGTTCCAGCTTAAACATTCAGTACTTC
D gene: .; V gene: TRBV6-5; clone size: few; J gene: TRBJ2-5; CDR3 protein: CASRTSGTQETQYF; CDR3 DNA: TGTGCCAGCAGAACTTCCGGGACCCAAGAGACCCAGTACTTC
D gene: .; V gene: TRBV20-1; clone size: few; J gene: TRBJ2-1; CDR3 protein: CSANGRGDEQFF; CDR3 DNA: TGCAGTGCCAACGGGCGGGGCGATGAGCAGTTCTTC
D gene: .; V gene: TRBV7-2; clone size: few; J gene: TRBJ2-1; CDR3 protein: CASTLSGEQFF; CDR3 DNA: TGTGCCAGCACTCTCTCGGGTGAGCAGTTCTTC
D gene: .; V gene: TRBV5-1; clone size: few; J gene: TRBJ2-1; CDR3 protein: CASSERTDSSYNEQFF; CDR3 DNA: TGCGCCAGCAGCGAGAGGACTGACAGCTCCTACAATGAGCAGTTCTTC
D gene: .; V gene: TRBV5-1; clone size: many; J gene: TRBJ1-6; CDR3 protein: CASSLGAALGGSYNSPLHF; CDR3 DNA: TGCGCCAGCAGCTTGGGGGCGGCTCTGGGAGGCTCCTATAATTCACCCCTCCACTTT
D gene: TRBD2; V gene: TRBV6-2/TRBV6-3; clone size: .; J gene: TRBJ2-3; CDR3 protein: CASSHLAGVTDTQYF; CDR3 DNA: TGTGCCAGCAGTCATCTAGCGGGGGTCACAGATACGCAGTATTTT
D gene: TRBD1; V gene: TRBV6-5; clone size: few; J gene: TRBJ1-2; CDR3 protein: CASSYFSGQGYGYTF; CDR3 DNA: TGTGCCAGCAGTTACTTTTCGGGACAGGGATATGGCTACACCTTC
D gene: .; V gene: TRBV5-1; clone size: many; J gene: TRBJ2-2; CDR3 protein: CASSRRTDTGELFF; CDR3 DNA: TGCGCCAGCAGCCGCAGGACCGACACCGGGGAGCTGTTTTTT
D gene: TRBD1; V gene: TRBV6-5; clone size: .; J gene: TRBJ2-3; CDR3 protein: CASKAGGLGDTQYF; CDR3 DNA: TGTGCCAGCAAGGCAGGGGGCTTGGGGGATACGCAGTATTTT
D gene: .; V gene: TRBV5-1; clone size: .; J gene: TRBJ1-2; CDR3 protein: CASSSGFGRDYGYTF; CDR3 DNA: TGCGCCAGCAGCTCCGGATTTGGACGGGACTATGGCTACACCTTC
D gene: .; V gene: TRBV7-2; clone size: many; J gene: TRBJ2-2; CDR3 protein: CASSLRNTGELFF; CDR3 DNA: TGTGCCAGCAGCTTGCGGAACACCGGGGAGCTGTTTTTT
D gene: .; V gene: TRBV12-3/TRBV12-4; clone size: .; J gene: TRBJ2-3; CDR3 protein: CASSNRASQYF; CDR3 DNA: TGTGCCAGCAGCAACAGGGCCTCGCAGTATTTT
D gene: TRBD2; V gene: TRBV15; clone size: few; J gene: TRBJ2-7; CDR3 protein: CATSRERGAPYEQYF; CDR3 DNA: TGTGCCACCAGCAGAGAGCGGGGGGCCCCCTACGAGCAGTACTTC
D gene: TRBD1; V gene: TRBV10-2; clone size: .; J gene: TRBJ2-5; CDR3 protein: CASSPGQGARETQYF; CDR3 DNA: TGCGCCAGCAGCCCGGGACAGGGGGCTCGAGAGACCCAGTACTTC
D gene: .; V gene: TRBV5-4; clone size: .; J gene: TRBJ1-1; CDR3 protein: CASRLGSRTDGTEAFF; CDR3 DNA: TGTGCCAGCAGATTGGGTTCCCGGACAGACGGCACTGAAGCTTTCTTT
D gene: TRBD2; V gene: TRBV7-3; clone size: many; J gene: TRBJ2-7; CDR3 protein: CASSPGSGGSYEQYF; CDR3 DNA: TGTGCCAGCAGCCCAGGTTCGGGGGGCTCCTACGAGCAGTACTTC
D gene: TRBD1; V gene: TRBV7-2; clone size: few; J gene: TRBJ1-6; CDR3 protein: CASSTRQGPDRYNSPLHF; CDR3 DNA: TGTGCCAGCAGCACAAGACAGGGGCCAGACCGATATAATTCACCCCTCCACTTT
D gene: .; V gene: TRBV6-6; clone size: .; J gene: TRBJ1-2; CDR3 protein: CASSSPTATPDYGYTF; CDR3 DNA: TGTGCCAGCAGTTCACCCACGGCCACCCCGGACTATGGCTACACCTTC
D gene: .; V gene: TRBV20-1; clone size: .; J gene: TRBJ1-2; CDR3 protein: CSASQDHYGYTF; CDR3 DNA: TGCAGTGCCTCGCAGGACCACTATGGCTACACCTTC
D gene: .; V gene: TRBV5-1; clone size: .; J gene: TRBJ1-1; CDR3 protein: CASSSGTSSEAFF; CDR3 DNA: TGCGCCAGCAGCTCAGGGACGTCATCTGAAGCTTTCTTT
D gene: TRBD1; V gene: TRBV29-1; clone size: .; J gene: TRBJ2-4; CDR3 protein: CSGQGADKNIQYF; CDR3 DNA: TGCAGCGGCCAGGGGGCTGACAAAAACATTCAGTACTTC
D gene: .; V gene: TRBV4-1; clone size: .; J gene: TRBJ2-7; CDR3 protein: CASSQTLYPHPGEQYF; CDR3 DNA: TGCGCCAGCAGCCAGACGCTTTACCCCCACCCTGGCGAGCAGTACTTC
D gene: TRBD1; V gene: TRBV15; clone size: .; J gene: TRBJ2-5; CDR3 protein: CATGLGTAYQETQYF; CDR3 DNA: TGTGCCACCGGGCTCGGGACAGCGTACCAAGAGACCCAGTACTTC
D gene: TRBD1; V gene: TRBV9; clone size: .; J gene: TRBJ1-1; CDR3 protein: CASSTPRTGGTEAFF; CDR3 DNA: TGTGCCAGCAGCACCCCTAGGACAGGGGGCACTGAAGCTTTCTTT
D gene: .; V gene: TRBV7-2; clone size: .; J gene: TRBJ1-1; CDR3 protein: CASSLRSGSEAFF; CDR3 DNA: TGTGCCAGCAGCTTACGCTCCGGCTCCGAAGCTTTCTTT
D gene: .; V gene: TRBV5-1; clone size: many; J gene: TRBJ2-3; CDR3 protein: CASSLGLASTDTQYF; CDR3 DNA: TGCGCCAGCAGCTTGGGTCTAGCGAGCACAGATACGCAGTATTTT
D gene: .; V gene: TRBV12-3/TRBV12-4; clone size: .; J gene: TRBJ1-2; CDR3 protein: CASSHNYGYTF; CDR3 DNA: TGTGCCAGCAGCCATAACTATGGCTACACCTTC
D gene: .; V gene: TRBV3-1; clone size: many; J gene: TRBJ1-4; CDR3 protein: CASSPHLQTNEKLFF; CDR3 DNA: TGTGCCAGCAGCCCTCATCTACAAACTAATGAAAAACTGTTTTTT
D gene: .; V gene: TRBV28; clone size: few; J gene: TRBJ1-2; CDR3 protein: CASSSPVSDGYTF; CDR3 DNA: TGTGCCAGCAGTTCACCTGTCTCGGATGGCTACACCTTC
D gene: TRBD1; V gene: TRBV18; clone size: few; J gene: TRBJ2-5; CDR3 protein: CASSPGTGVIHQETQYF; CDR3 DNA: TGTGCCAGCTCACCGGGGACAGGGGTCATACATCAAGAGACCCAGTACTTC
D gene: .; V gene: TRBV5-5; clone size: few; J gene: TRBJ2-5; CDR3 protein: CASSFPGRGQETQYF; CDR3 DNA: TGTGCCAGCAGCTTCCCCGGGCGGGGCCAAGAGACCCAGTACTTC
D gene: TRBD2; V gene: TRBV27; clone size: few; J gene: TRBJ2-5; CDR3 protein: CASRSLGGQETQYF; CDR3 DNA: TGTGCCAGCAGATCGCTCGGGGGGCAAGAGACCCAGTACTTC